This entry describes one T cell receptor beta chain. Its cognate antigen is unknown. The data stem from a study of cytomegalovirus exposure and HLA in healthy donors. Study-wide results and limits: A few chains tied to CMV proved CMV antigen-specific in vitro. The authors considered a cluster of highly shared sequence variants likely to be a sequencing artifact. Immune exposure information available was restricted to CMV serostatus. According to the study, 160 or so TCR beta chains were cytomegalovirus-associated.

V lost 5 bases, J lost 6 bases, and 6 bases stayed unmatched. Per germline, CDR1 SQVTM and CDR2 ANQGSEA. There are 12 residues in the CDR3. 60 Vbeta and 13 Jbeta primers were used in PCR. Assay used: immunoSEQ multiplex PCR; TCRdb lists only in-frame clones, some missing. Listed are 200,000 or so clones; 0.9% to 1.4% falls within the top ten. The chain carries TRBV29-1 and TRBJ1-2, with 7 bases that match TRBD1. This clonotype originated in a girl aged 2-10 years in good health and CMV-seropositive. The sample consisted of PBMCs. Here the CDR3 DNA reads TGCAGCGTTAGGACAGGCGAGAATGGCTACACCTTC. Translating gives CSVRTGENGYTF.